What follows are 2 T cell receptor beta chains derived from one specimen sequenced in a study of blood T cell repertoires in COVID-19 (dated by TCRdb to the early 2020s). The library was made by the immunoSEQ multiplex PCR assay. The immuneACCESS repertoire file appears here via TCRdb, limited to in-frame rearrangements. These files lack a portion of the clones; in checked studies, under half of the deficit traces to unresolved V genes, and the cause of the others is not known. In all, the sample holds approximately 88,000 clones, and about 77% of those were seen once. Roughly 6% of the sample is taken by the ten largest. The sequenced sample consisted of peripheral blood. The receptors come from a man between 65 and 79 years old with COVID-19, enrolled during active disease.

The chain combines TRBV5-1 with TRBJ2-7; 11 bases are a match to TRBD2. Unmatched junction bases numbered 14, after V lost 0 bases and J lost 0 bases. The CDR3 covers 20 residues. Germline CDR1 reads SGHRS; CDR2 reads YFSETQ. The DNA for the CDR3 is TGCGCCAGCAGCTTGGGGCGGTCTAGCGGGAGGTTGCTACGCTCCTACGAGCAGTACTTC. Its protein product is CASSLGRSSGRLLRSYEQYF. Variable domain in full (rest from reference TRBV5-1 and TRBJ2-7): KAGVTQTPRYLIKTRGQQVTLSCSPISGHRSVSWYQQTPGQGLQFLFEYFSETQRNKGNFPGRFSGRQFSNSRSEMNVSTLELGDSALYLCASSLGRSSGRLLRSYEQYFGPGTRLTVT.

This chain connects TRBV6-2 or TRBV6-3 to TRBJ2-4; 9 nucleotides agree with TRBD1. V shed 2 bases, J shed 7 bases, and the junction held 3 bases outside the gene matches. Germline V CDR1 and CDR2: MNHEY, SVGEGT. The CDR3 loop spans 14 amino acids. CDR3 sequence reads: CASSYGTGLNIQYF. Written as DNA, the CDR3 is TGTGCCAGCAGTTACGGGACAGGGTTGAACATTCAGTACTTC.